One and the same sample provided the 5 T cell receptor beta chains below, sequenced in a study of spatial heterogeneity in lung cancer. Study findings and constraints: Tumor mutation count correlated with how many alpha and beta TCRs expanded intratumorally.

What these receptors recognize is not known. Documented time point: sample taken at primary tumor resection. TCRdb reprocessed the 5' RACE reads via MiXCR and lists one record per CDR3 protein. The data contain fewer than 4,000 distinct CDR3 sequences, 15% of them singletons. Sample: lung tumor tissue, taken at surgery. These receptors were obtained from a female donor with early-stage non-small cell lung cancer.

By share of the sample, this clonotype is medium-sized. Being off target in a library aimed at alpha chains, this beta chain has a size of little meaning. CDR3 protein: CASSSSGASYNEQFF. The CDR3 DNA sequence: TGTGCCAGCAGTTCAAGCGGGGCCTCCTACAATGAGCAGTTCTTC. The chain joins TRBV12-3 or TRBV12-4 to TRBJ2-1, with 7 bases matching TRBD2. Losses at the gene ends were 4 bases for V and 0 bases for J; bases not matched to a gene: 3. CDR3 length: 15 amino acids.

In its sample, this clonotype is medium-sized. Little can be read into the size of this beta chain, an off-target read in a library designed for alpha chains. V usage is TRBV20-1 and J usage is TRBJ2-2; 7 bases map to TRBD2. Germline CDR1 and CDR2: DFQATT and SNEGSKA (reference sequence). CDR3 size: 15 residues. V gave up 3 bases and J gave up 1 base; unmatched junction bases: 5. CDR3: CSARPAGRNTGELFF. CDR3 nucleotides: TGCAGTGCTAGGCCAGCGGGGAGGAACACCGGGGAGCTGTTTTTT.

A remark on this clonotype: A library prepared for alpha chains yielded this beta chain as an off-target read; its size is of little meaning. V usage is TRBV14 and J usage is TRBJ2-3; the D is unclear. V lost 0 bases and J lost 10, with 23 bases in between. Per germline, CDR1 SGHDN and CDR2 FVKESK. There are 17 residues in the CDR3. The CDR3 reads CASSQENPGDSRRSQYF. The CDR3 nucleotides read TGTGCCAGCAGCCAAGAAAATCCAGGAGATAGCCGACGGTCGCAGTATTTT.

In the case of this clonotype: A library made for alpha chains picked up this beta chain off target, so its size means little. V is TRBV5-1 and J is TRBJ2-7, with 7 bases that match TRBD1. Trimming took 0 bases from V and 0 from J; bases not matched to a gene: 6. The CDR3 has 16 amino acids. The germline CDR1 and CDR2 sequences are SGHRS and YFSETQ. The CDR3 nucleotides are TGCGCCAGCAGCTTGGGTCATAGGGACAGCTCCTACGAGCAGTACTTC. Its protein is CASSLGHRDSSYEQYF.

In the case of this clonotype: Within a library made for alpha chains, this beta chain is off target, and its count is uninformative. The V call is TRBV4-1, the J call TRBJ2-7; D is undetermined. This CDR3 is 13 amino acids long. From germline, CDR1 is MGHRA and CDR2 YSYEKL. The V end was cut by 8 bases, the J end by 0 bases, with 11 bases between. The CDR3 DNA is TGCGCCAGCGACCTTCACCCCTCCTACGAGCAGTACTTC. Its translation is CASDLHPSYEQYF.